The 31 T cell receptor beta chains in this list originate from one sample, sequenced in a study of blood T cell repertoires in COVID-19. Generated by immunoSEQ multiplex PCR, the TCRdb table keeps only in-frame clones and is missing some. This table has about 380,000 clones, 70% to 90% appearing once. The material sequenced was PBMCs or T cells enriched from blood (not recorded which). The receptors come from a woman younger than 30 who had recovered from COVID-19.

The J gene is TRBJ2-7, the V gene TRBV30, with a possible D match to TRBD2 (6 bases). This CDR3 is 14 amino acids long. V lost 3 bases to trimming and J lost 3 bases, with 15 bases between them. Germline V gene lookup returns CDR1 GTSNPN and CDR2 SVGIG (reference sequence). The CDR3 spells CAWRTRDWFYEQYF. CDR3 coding DNA: TGTGCCTGGAGGACCCGGGACTGGTTCTACGAGCAGTACTTC.

V usage is TRBV19 and J usage is TRBJ2-5, with 7 bases that match TRBD1. This CDR3 is 15 amino acids long. Germline V gene lookup returns CDR1 LNHDA and CDR2 SQIVND (reference sequence). Trimming removed 7 bases from V and 10 bases from J; junction bases left unmatched: 18. The CDR3: CASKGANQHRLDQYF. CDR3 nucleotides: TGTGCCAGTAAGGGGGCCAATCAACACCGGCTGGACCAGTACTTC.

The chain combines TRBV4-2 with TRBJ1-5; D uncertain. V was cut by 0 bases and J by 4 bases, with 10 bases left in between. This CDR3 is 15 amino acids long. The germline CDR1 and CDR2 sequences are LGHNA and YNFKEQ. The chain's CDR3 is CASSQDEGSNQPQHF. For the CDR3, the DNA is TGTGCCAGCAGCCAAGATGAGGGATCGAATCAGCCCCAGCATTTT.

V usage is TRBV7-9 and J usage is TRBJ2-7; 9 nucleotides match TRBD2. The CDR3 loop spans 15 amino acids. Germline-derived CDR1 and CDR2 are SEHNR and FQNEAQ (reference sequence). V shed 6 bases, J shed 0 bases, and the junction held 6 bases outside the gene matches. CDR3 nucleotide sequence: TGTGCCAGCAGTCTAGAGCGGGGGGCCTCCTACGAGCAGTACTTC. This sequence encodes CASSLERGASYEQYF. The full variable domain, completed using reference TRBV7-9 and TRBJ2-7, is DTGVSQNPRHKITKRGQNVTFRCDPISEHNRLYWYRQTLGQGPEFLTYFQNEAQLEKSRLLSDRFSAERPKGSFSTLEIQRTEQGDSAMYLCASSLERGASYEQYFGPGTRLTVT.

Here the CDR3 reads CASSSTQPGRYGYTF. The CDR3 coding sequence is TGTGCCAGCTCGTCGACACAACCAGGCCGCTATGGCTACACCTTC. The chain uses TRBV18 and TRBJ1-2; D is uncertain. The CDR3 extends over 15 amino acids. V dropped 6 bases and J dropped 4 bases, with 18 bases sitting between them. Germline V CDR1 and CDR2: KGHSH, LQKENI. Combining the CDR3 with reference TRBV18 and TRBJ1-2 gives the whole variable domain NAGVMQNPRHLVRRRGQEARLRCSPMKGHSHVYWYRQLPEEGLKFMVYLQKENIIDESGMPKERFSAEFPKEGPSILRIQQVVRGDSAAYFCASSSTQPGRYGYTFGSGTRLTVV.

The genes are TRBV29-1 and TRBJ1-5; D ambiguous. In germline, CDR1 is SQVTM, CDR2 ANQGSEA. This CDR3 region has 11 residues. Deletions cut 8 bases from V and 8 bases from J, with 13 bases between. The CDR3 sequence: CSIPSIEPQHF. CDR3 nucleotides: TGCAGCATTCCCTCTATCGAGCCCCAGCATTTT.

J is TRBJ1-6 and V is TRBV5-5; maybe TRBD1 (6 bases). CDR3 length: 15 residues. CDR1 and CDR2 (germline): SGHKS, YYEKEE (reference sequence). V lost 1 base and J lost 7, with 12 bases in between. CDR3 protein: CASSLSAGVNSPLHF. The CDR3 nucleotides read TGTGCCAGCAGCTTGTCTGCAGGGGTCAATTCACCCCTCCACTTT. The variable domain in full, with the rest retrieved from reference TRBV5-5 and TRBJ1-6, is DAGVTQSPTHLIKTRGQQVTLRCSPISGHKSVSWYQQVLGQGPQFIFQYYEKEERGRGNFPDRFSARQFPNYSSELNVNALLLGDSALYLCASSLSAGVNSPLHFGNGTRLTVT.

The rearrangement joins TRBV5-5 to TRBJ1-5; possibly TRBD1 for D (6 bases). The CDR3 covers 17 residues. The ends were cut back, 5 bases at V and 5 bases at J, with 23 bases in the middle. Germline V gene sequence: CDR1 SGHKS, CDR2 YYEKEE (reference sequence). The CDR3 spells CASRHPLRGQGHQPQHF. CDR3 DNA: TGTGCCAGCAGGCACCCCCTGCGGGGGCAAGGGCATCAGCCCCAGCATTTT.

The rearrangement links TRBV25-1 to TRBJ1-1; D remains ambiguous. Trimming shortened V by 6 bases and J by 0 bases, and 5 bases separated the two germline ends. Germline-derived CDR1 and CDR2 are MGHDK and SYGVNS. The CDR3 is 12 amino acids. In DNA, the CDR3 is TGTGCCAGCAGCCTCTTGAACACTGAAGCTTTCTTT. Translating it yields CASSLLNTEAFF.

This chain connects TRBV11-2 to TRBJ2-5; possible D gene TRBD1, 5 bases. The CDR3 has 14 residues. Trimming shortened V by 2 bases and J by 1 base, and 8 bases separated the two germline ends. Germline V gene sequence: CDR1 SGHAT, CDR2 FQNNGV. CDR3 sequence: CASSLKGAQETQYF. The CDR3 nucleotides are TGTGCCAGCAGCTTAAAAGGGGCCCAAGAGACCCAGTACTTC.

The rearrangement uses TRBV7-8 and TRBJ2-2, with TRBD1 identical over 8 bases. J lost 7 bases, V lost 3 bases, and 7 bases had no gene match. The length of the CDR3 is 15 residues. Germline CDR1 reads SGHVS; CDR2 reads FQNEAQ. Here the CDR3 reads CASSLDQGAFGELFF. The CDR3 DNA reads as TGTGCCAGCAGCTTGGACCAGGGGGCCTTCGGGGAGCTGTTTTTT. Full variable domain (outside the CDR3, taken from reference TRBV7-8 and TRBJ2-2): GAGVSQSPRYKVAKRGQDVALRCDPISGHVSLFWYQQALGQGPEFLTYFQNEAQLDKSGLPSDRFFAERPEGSVSTLKIQRTQQEDSAVYLCASSLDQGAFGELFFGEGSRLTVL.

The CDR3 coding sequence is TGTGCCAGCAGCGGGACTAGGGGGTCCATAGATACGCAGTATTTT. It yields the protein CASSGTRGSIDTQYF. The chain recombines TRBV6-5 with TRBJ2-3, with 8 bases fitting TRBD2. Germline lookup yields CDR1 MNHEY and CDR2 SVGAGI. CDR3 length: 15 amino acids. Trimming at V came to 6 bases and at J to 5 bases, leaving 10 bases not matched to a gene.

This clone was recorded only once. The J gene is TRBJ2-1, the V gene TRBV4-1; possible D gene TRBD2, 6 bases. V was pared by 0 bases and J by 4 bases, with 7 bases between. CDR3 length equals 14 residues. Germline V gene sequence: CDR1 MGHRA, CDR2 YSYEKL. CDR3 sequence (DNA): TGCGCCAGCAGCCAAGAGGGACTTTACAATGAGCAGTTCTTC. This codes for CASSQEGLYNEQFF.

In this sample, this clone turned up a few times. The CDR3 DNA reads as TGCAGCGTTGGCCCGACCGGGGGGGGCTACACCTTC. Amino acids: CSVGPTGGGYTF. The chain combines TRBV29-1 with TRBJ1-2; D is possibly TRBD1 (5 bases). Germline-derived CDR1 and CDR2 are SQVTM and ANQGSEA. CDR3 length equals 12 residues. V was trimmed by 4 bases and J by 8 bases, leaving 14 bases between them.

The rearrangement joins TRBV3-1 (or the pseudogene TRBV3-2) to TRBJ2-7; 8 nucleotides agree with TRBD1. The CDR3 has 14 amino acids. Trimming at V came to 4 bases and at J to 2 bases, leaving 4 bases not matched to a gene. Germline lookup yields CDR1 LGHDT and CDR2 YNNKEL (reference sequence). This chain's CDR3 is CASSPTGATYEQYF. The DNA for the CDR3 is TGTGCCAGCAGCCCGACAGGGGCAACCTACGAGCAGTACTTC.

This clone was recorded once. The chain has TRBV18 and TRBJ1-3, with 7 bases matching TRBD1. CDR3 length: 18 residues. V was pared by 3 bases and J by 0 bases, with 11 bases of the junction left unmatched. Per the germline V gene, CDR1 is KGHSH and CDR2 is LQKENI. CDR3 region: CASSPRDSVFHSGNTIYF. The CDR3 DNA reads as TGTGCCAGCTCACCTAGGGACAGCGTTTTCCACTCTGGAAACACCATATATTTT.

This clone has a single count. This chain links TRBV5-5 with TRBJ1-6; D gene unclear. V was shortened by 1 base and J by 0 bases, with 8 bases between the two germline ends. CDR3 length equals 16 residues. CDR1 is SGHKS, CDR2 YYEKEE, per germline (reference sequence). The CDR3 region has the DNA TGTGCCAGCAGCTTGTCGGGGAGCTCCTATAATTCACCCCTCCACTTT. Encoded protein: CASSLSGSSYNSPLHF.

The rearrangement joins TRBV19 to TRBJ1-6; 8 positions agree with TRBD1. This CDR3 is built from 14 residues. V dropped 3 bases and J dropped 7; count of bases not matched to a gene: 2. Per the germline V gene, CDR1 is LNHDA and CDR2 is SQIVND (reference sequence). Here the CDR3 DNA reads TGTGCCAGTAGTATGGGACAGGAGAATTCACCCCTCCACTTT. This gives the protein CASSMGQENSPLHF.

J is TRBJ1-6 and V is TRBV27; D is possibly TRBD1 (5 bases). The V end was cut by 8 bases, the J end by 0 bases, with 11 bases between. The V gene's germline CDR1 is MNHEY and CDR2 SMNVEV (reference sequence). This CDR3 comprises 15 residues. The DNA of the CDR3 is TGTGCCAGCCGACAGCTTAGCTCCTATAATTCACCCCTCCACTTT. Residues: CASRQLSSYNSPLHF.

The J gene is TRBJ1-4, the V gene TRBV7-2; D ambiguous. Germline V gene data show CDR1 as SGHTA and CDR2 as FQGNSA. This CDR3 spans 15 amino acids. The V gene lost 1 base and the J gene lost 0 bases, with 6 bases spanning the gap. The DNA for the CDR3 is TGTGCCAGCAGCTTAGTTCGGGCAACTAATGAAAAACTGTTTTTT. Its protein product is CASSLVRATNEKLFF.

V usage is TRBV29-1 and J usage is TRBJ1-1; 8 bases are a match to TRBD1. The V and J ends lost 6 bases and 0 bases, in that order; junction bases with no gene match: 6. Per germline, CDR1 SQVTM and CDR2 ANQGSEA. This CDR3 is built from 14 residues. CDR3 bases: TGCAGCGTACGGACAGGGAACATGAACACTGAAGCTTTCTTT. As protein: CSVRTGNMNTEAFF. Supplemented by reference TRBV29-1 and TRBJ1-1, the full variable domain reads SAVISQKPSRDICQRGTSLTIQCQVDSQVTMMFWYRQQPGQSLTLIATANQGSEATYESGFVIDKFPISRPNLTFSTLTVSNMSPEDSSIYLCSVRTGNMNTEAFFGQGTRLTVV.

The J gene is TRBJ2-7, the V gene TRBV11-2; TRBD2 matches at 9 bases. The germline V gene has CDR1 SGHAT and CDR2 FQNNGV. The CDR3 loop spans 15 amino acids. With V trimmed by 6 bases and J by 3 bases, 9 bases remained unmatched. CDR3 sequence reads: CASRWSSGGYYEQYF. DNA for the CDR3: TGTGCCAGCAGGTGGAGTAGCGGGGGATACTACGAGCAGTACTTC.

This clone has a handful of counts. The chain is built from TRBV7-9 and TRBJ1-2; tentatively, D is TRBD1 (6 bases). CDR1 is SEHNR, CDR2 FQNEAQ, per germline (reference sequence). CDR3 length equals 17 residues. Trimming pared 4 bases from V and 2 bases from J, leaving 20 bases between. The CDR3 nucleotides are TGTGCCAGCAGCTATATAGCGCCCCACACAGGGAACTATGGCTACACCTTC. It encodes CASSYIAPHTGNYGYTF.

CDR3 in amino acids: CASSYPTVSNEKLFF. The CDR3 region has the DNA TGTGCCAGCAGTTACCCGACAGTGTCTAATGAAAAACTGTTTTTT. The rearrangement uses TRBV6-5 and TRBJ1-4; D may be TRBD1 (5 bases). V dropped 2 bases and J dropped 3 bases, with 10 bases sitting between them. The germline CDR1 and CDR2 sequences are MNHEY and SVGAGI. The CDR3 spans 15 residues.

This chain joins TRBV28 and TRBJ1-5; D unclear. CDR3 length: 11 residues. The ends were cut back, 4 bases at V and 14 bases at J, with 12 bases in the middle. Germline loops: CDR1 MDHEN, CDR2 SYDVKM. DNA for the CDR3: TGTGCCAGCAGTTCCAGAGAGGGTAAGCATTTT. This encodes CASSSREGKHF.

V gene TRBV12-3 or TRBV12-4 combines with J gene TRBJ2-1; the D gene is possibly TRBD1 (6 bases). The CDR3 runs 12 residues. The germline V and J ends were trimmed by 5 bases and 8 bases, with 10 bases remaining between them. The DNA for the CDR3 is TGTGCCAGCAGTGCTGCAGGGGATGAGCAGTTCTTC. Translating it yields CASSAAGDEQFF.

CDR3 sequence (DNA): TGTGCCAGCAGTCTCGGTAACTATGGCTACACCTTC. This encodes CASSLGNYGYTF. This chain links TRBV2 with TRBJ1-2; D uncertain. Per the germline V gene, CDR1 is SNHLY and CDR2 is FYNNEI. This CDR3 is built from 12 residues. V dropped 5 bases and J dropped 1 base, with 5 bases sitting between them.

This chain joins TRBV30 and TRBJ1-4; 9 nucleotides align to TRBD1. The ends lost 3 bases at V and 0 bases at J; junction bases unmatched: 2. CDR3 length: 15 residues. Germline values: CDR1 GTSNPN, CDR2 SVGIG (reference sequence). CDR3 sequence reads: CAWRGQGTTNEKLFF. The CDR3 bases are TGTGCCTGGAGGGGACAGGGTACAACTAATGAAAAACTGTTTTTT. Together with reference TRBV30 and TRBJ1-4, the CDR3 gives the full variable domain: SQTIHQWPATLVQPVGSPLSLECTVEGTSNPNLYWYRQAAGRGLQLLFYSVGIGQISSEVPQNLSASRPQDRQFILSSKKLLLSDSGFYLCAWRGQGTTNEKLFFGSGTQLSVL.

The chain is built from TRBV25-1 and TRBJ1-2; D uncertain. CDR1 is MGHDK and CDR2 is SYGVNS in the germline V gene. CDR3 size: 14 residues. V was shortened by 1 base and J by 3 bases, with 9 bases between the two germline ends. As DNA, the CDR3 is TGTGCCAGCAGTGAATGGGCGGGGTACTATGGCTACACCTTC. Translation gives CASSEWAGYYGYTF.

The chain recombines TRBV5-4 with TRBJ1-2; D gene uncertain. The CDR3 runs to 15 residues. Germline lookup yields CDR1 SGHNT and CDR2 YYREEE (reference sequence). Trimming left V 6 bases short and J 1 base short, with 16 bases between. CDR3 protein: CASNMQDPLNYGYTF. CDR3 DNA sequence: TGTGCCAGCAACATGCAGGATCCTCTTAACTATGGCTACACCTTC.

V is TRBV29-1 and J is TRBJ2-3; weak D call: TRBD2 (5 bases). CDR1 is SQVTM and CDR2 is ANQGSEA in the germline V gene. The CDR3 consists of 13 residues. The ends were cut back, 3 bases at V and 0 bases at J, with 7 bases in the middle. CDR3 amino acids: CSVETGSTDTQYF. CDR3 DNA sequence: TGCAGCGTTGAGACGGGGAGCACAGATACGCAGTATTTT.